This is a list of T cell receptor beta chains from one sample in a study of graft-versus-host responses after intestinal transplantation. Their antigen targets remain unknown. TCRdb keeps only in-frame clones here, not all; method: immunoSEQ multiplex PCR. Seen here are about 100,000 clones, roughly 84% observed once, and the top ten hold about 0.95%. This material consisted of unstimulated CD4+ T cells sorted from spleen or lymph node cells, taken before transplant. The receptor set was obtained from a human donor who was the organ donor for an intestinal transplant. The CDR3 runs from the conserved cysteine through the conserved F or W. Fields, in order: V gene, J gene, CDR3 protein.

TRBV7-8	TRBJ2-1	CASSLASSSYNEQFF
TRBV30	TRBJ1-5	CAWSLPGPRNQPQHF
TRBV9	TRBJ2-1	CASSLRLGSSGGGRLDEQFF
TRBV2	TRBJ2-6	CAPGQGSSGANVLTF
TRBV2	TRBJ2-6	CASSGIKSGANVLTF
TRBV10-3	TRBJ2-5	CAISESRVIGETQYF
TRBV6-4	TRBJ1-2	CAGSETGLYGYTF
TRBV5-1	TRBJ1-1	CASSLLQGATEAFF
TRBV7-3	TRBJ2-7	CASSLRGGQQYF
TRBV5-5	TRBJ1-1	CASSLGQGALISRAFF
TRBV5-1	TRBJ1-1	CASRTDTNTEAFF
TRBV9	TRBJ2-1	CASSYGVAGSNEQFF
TRBV6-7	TRBJ2-6	CASSTSRRLQSRANILTF
TRBV2	TRBJ2-1	CASSGTSFLNEQFF
TRBV7-2	TRBJ1-6	CASSREQIHSYNSPLHF
TRBV18	TRBJ1-5	CASSPVIQGETPQHF
TRBV30	TRBJ1-4	CAWSGWGQGDEKLFF
TRBV7-2	TRBJ2-2	CASSFAGGTGELFF
TRBV11-2	TRBJ1-1	CASGVGRTEAFF
TRBV6-1	TRBJ1-2	CASSHQGVNYGYTF
TRBV11-2	TRBJ2-3	CASSFGTDTQYF
TRBV18	TRBJ2-1	CASSPYTGDNEQFF
TRBV11-2	TRBJ1-6	CASSLAGTANSPLHF
TRBV6-1	TRBJ1-5	CASSEGTALNQPQHF
TRBV19	TRBJ2-3	CASSIGGKQYF
TRBV10-1	TRBJ2-3	CASSESMAGGPTDTQYF
TRBV18	TRBJ2-1	CASSPPSARGESEQFF
TRBV30	TRBJ2-2	CAWSVLPEDSHGELFF
TRBV6-1	TRBJ2-7	CASSLAGGGSYEQYF